A single sample is the source of the 27 T cell receptor beta chains below, sequenced in a study of blood T cell repertoires in COVID-19. Profiled with immunoSEQ multiplex PCR; TCRdb holds only in-frame clones, not every one. The sample has over 200,000 clones; about four fifths are singletons. Sequencing input: peripheral blood. The origin of the receptors is a woman in her forties or fifties with active or convalescent COVID-19.

The chain recombines TRBV28 with TRBJ1-5; D remains unclear. The CDR3 loop spans 12 amino acids. V was cut by 8 bases and J by 2 bases, with 7 bases left in between. Germline V gene data show CDR1 as MDHEN and CDR2 as SYDVKM. CDR3 sequence reads: CASRGGNQPQHF. CDR3 sequence (DNA): TGTGCCAGCCGGGGTGGCAATCAGCCCCAGCATTTT.

The chain recombines TRBV3-1 (or the pseudogene TRBV3-2) with TRBJ2-7, with D possibly being TRBD1 (6 bases). CDR3 length: 15 residues. V lost 0 bases, J lost 6 bases, and 15 bases lay in between. Germline V gene sequence: CDR1 LGHDT, CDR2 YNNKEL (reference sequence). For the CDR3, the DNA is TGTGCCAGCAGCCAAGATAACAGGGCAGTAGGCGAGCAGTACTTC. It is translated as CASSQDNRAVGEQYF.

A single count supports this clone. This chain joins TRBV7-2 and TRBJ1-4; D is perhaps TRBD1 (6 bases). In germline, CDR1 is SGHTA, CDR2 FQGNSA. The CDR3 contains 15 residues. Deletions cut 3 bases from V and 2 bases from J, with 10 bases between. The CDR3 DNA is TGTGCCAGCAGCTTTGAGGGGGTTACTAATGAAAAACTGTTTTTT. Residues: CASSFEGVTNEKLFF.

About this clone: Other nucleotide sequences in the sample specify the same CDR3. The V gene is TRBV10-3, the J gene TRBJ1-2; 7 bases agree with TRBD1. CDR1 is ENHRY and CDR2 is SYGVKD in the germline V gene. V lost 0 bases to trimming and J lost 4 bases; unmatched junction nucleotides: 2. The CDR3 totals 14 residues. The CDR3 spells CAISESGQSYGYTF. DNA of the CDR3: TGTGCCATCAGTGAGTCGGGACAGAGCTATGGCTACACCTTC.

The CDR3 reads CASSGRTGYSSLHF. For the CDR3, the DNA is TGTGCCAGCAGCGGAAGGACAGGATATTCGTCCCTCCACTTT. This chain joins TRBV5-8 and TRBJ1-6, with TRBD1 matching 7 bases. The CDR3 runs to 14 residues. Germline V gene sequence: CDR1 SGHTS, CDR2 YDEGEE. V shed 4 bases, J shed 14 bases, and the junction held 12 bases outside the gene matches.

The chain links TRBV27 to TRBJ1-6; possible D gene TRBD1, 6 bases. Trimming left V 3 bases short and J 6 bases short, with 15 bases between. Germline CDR1 is MNHEY and CDR2 is SMNVEV (reference sequence). This CDR3 has 16 amino acids. The CDR3 region has the DNA TGTGCCAGCAGTTTGGGTGCCGGGACACCTAATTCACCCCTCCACTTT. It encodes CASSLGAGTPNSPLHF.

This clone appeared a few times. The sample holds other DNA sequences that translate to the same CDR3. The gene calls are TRBV4-1 and TRBJ2-1; 14 nucleotides agree with TRBD2. The CDR3 spans 15 residues. J lost 7 bases, V lost 2 bases, and 1 base had no gene match. Looked up from germline, CDR1 is MGHRA and CDR2 is YSYEKL. The CDR3 is CASSQRLAGGNEQFF. In DNA, the CDR3 is TGCGCCAGCAGCCAACGACTAGCGGGAGGGAATGAGCAGTTCTTC.

The chain carries TRBV6-5 and TRBJ2-1; TRBD1 matches 7 bases. The germline V gene has CDR1 MNHEY and CDR2 SVGAGI. This CDR3 has 15 amino acids. The junction had 15 bases not matched to a gene; V was cut back by 10 bases and J by 6 bases. The CDR3 here is CATYLNRQGGNEQFF. CDR3 nucleotides: TGTGCCACCTATCTTAACCGACAGGGTGGCAATGAGCAGTTCTTC.

The chain is built from TRBV18 and TRBJ1-2, with D tentatively TRBD1 (5 bases). This CDR3 spans 14 amino acids. Trimming took off 4 bases at V and 0 bases at J, with 9 bases between the two ends. Looked up from germline, CDR1 is KGHSH and CDR2 is LQKENI. CDR3 DNA sequence: TGTGCCAGCTCACAGGGGCTGTCTAACTATGGCTACACCTTC. Encoded protein: CASSQGLSNYGYTF.

The chain is built from TRBV2 and TRBJ1-5; D remains ambiguous. CDR1 is SNHLY and CDR2 is FYNNEI in the germline V gene. The germline V and J ends were trimmed by 6 bases and 3 bases, with 6 bases remaining between them. The CDR3 is made up of 12 amino acids. The CDR3 loop is CASSHPNQPQHF. CDR3 nucleotides: TGTGCCAGCAGCCATCCCAATCAGCCCCAGCATTTT. The full variable domain, in which reference TRBV2 and TRBJ1-5 provide the parts outside the CDR3, is EPEVTQTPSHQVTQMGQEVILRCVPISNHLYFYWYRQILGQKVEFLVSFYNNEISEKSEIFDDQFSVERPDGSNFTLKIRSTKLEDSAMYFCASSHPNQPQHFGDGTRLSIL.

The chain has TRBV19 and TRBJ2-3, with TRBD2 matching 11 bases. Unmatched junction bases numbered 3, after V lost 0 bases and J lost 1 base. Germline V gene lookup returns CDR1 LNHDA and CDR2 SQIVND (reference sequence). This CDR3 comprises 17 residues. The CDR3 is CASSIDELAGGTDTQYF. The CDR3 DNA sequence: TGTGCCAGTAGTATAGACGAACTAGCGGGAGGCACAGATACGCAGTATTTT. The whole variable domain, filled in from reference TRBV19 and TRBJ2-3, reads DGGITQSPKYLFRKEGQNVTLSCEQNLNHDAMYWYRQDPGQGLRLIYYSQIVNDFQKGDIAEGYSVSREKKESFPLTVTSAQKNPTAFYLCASSIDELAGGTDTQYFGPGTRLTVL.

This chain connects TRBV2 to TRBJ2-1; 8 bases match TRBD2. Germline V gene data show CDR1 as SNHLY and CDR2 as FYNNEI. This CDR3 region has 15 residues. The trim removed 6 bases at V and 5 bases at J, leaving 9 bases unmatched. For the CDR3, the DNA is TGTGCCAGCAGGGAGGGGCTAGCGGGTAACAATGAGCAGTTCTTC. This encodes CASREGLAGNNEQFF.

The chain recombines TRBV18 with TRBJ2-1; tentative D call: TRBD1 (5 bases). CDR1 and CDR2 (germline): KGHSH, LQKENI. Trimming removed 4 bases from V and 10 bases from J, with 11 bases in between. This CDR3 has 12 amino acids. The CDR3 region has the DNA TGTGCCAGCTCACTTCTGACAGTCGAGCAGTTCTTC. Protein: CASSLLTVEQFF.

The V and J genes are TRBV2 and TRBJ1-6, with D tentatively TRBD1 (5 bases). V was cut by 6 bases and J by 8 bases, with 20 bases left in between. This CDR3 is built from 16 residues. Germline V gives CDR1 SNHLY, CDR2 FYNNEI. This CDR3 is CASRILGGGTHSPLHF. In nucleotides, the CDR3 is TGTGCCAGCAGGATACTGGGGGGGGGTACTCATTCACCCCTCCACTTT.

V and J are TRBV12-3 or TRBV12-4 and TRBJ1-5; D is uncertain. V was shortened by 5 bases and J by 3 bases, with 8 bases between the two germline ends. The CDR3 covers 13 residues. The CDR3 nucleotides read TGTGCCAGCAGTCCCCAGTTCAATCAGCCCCAGCATTTT. Amino acid sequence: CASSPQFNQPQHF.

The chain carries TRBV27 and TRBJ2-2, with 7 bases aligning to TRBD1. The CDR3 spans 17 residues. J lost 4 bases, V lost 2 bases, and 10 bases had no gene match. The germline V gene encodes CDR1 MNHEY and CDR2 SMNVEV (reference sequence). The CDR3 spells CASSLQKGAGTTGELFF. The CDR3 DNA sequence: TGTGCCAGCAGTTTACAGAAGGGGGCGGGCACCACCGGGGAGCTGTTTTTT.

The chain carries TRBV11-2 and TRBJ1-4; possible D gene TRBD1, 5 bases. V lost 3 bases to trimming and J lost 2 bases, with 7 bases between them. The CDR3 runs to 14 residues. The germline CDR1 and CDR2 sequences are SGHAT and FQNNGV. The chain's CDR3 is CASSFGGTNEKLFF. CDR3 bases: TGTGCCAGCAGCTTTGGGGGGACTAATGAAAAACTGTTTTTT.

J is TRBJ2-3 and V is TRBV3-1 (or the pseudogene TRBV3-2); no clear D. This CDR3 is built from 16 residues. In germline, CDR1 is LGHDT, CDR2 YNNKEL (reference sequence). V shed 4 bases and J shed 0 bases, with 14 bases lying between them. The chain's CDR3 is CASSRATPISTDTQYF. The CDR3 nucleotides read TGTGCCAGCAGCCGGGCAACACCCATTAGCACAGATACGCAGTATTTT.

The CDR3 bases are TGCGCCAGCAGCAGGGGGCCCACTGGAACTAATGAAAAACTGTTTTTT. Translating gives CASSRGPTGTNEKLFF. V gene TRBV5-1 combines with J gene TRBJ1-4; 7 nucleotides line up with TRBD1. The V segment lost 4 bases and the J segment 1 base; nucleotides outside the gene matches: 7. This CDR3 has 16 amino acids. Germline V lookup: CDR1 SGHRS, CDR2 YFSETQ. The full variable domain, in which reference TRBV5-1 and TRBJ1-4 provide the parts outside the CDR3, is KAGVTQTPRYLIKTRGQQVTLSCSPISGHRSVSWYQQTPGQGLQFLFEYFSETQRNKGNFPGRFSGRQFSNSRSEMNVSTLELGDSALYLCASSRGPTGTNEKLFFGSGTQLSVL.

This clone has only a few counts. The chain employs TRBV2 and TRBJ2-7; D unclear. Between the trimmed V and J ends, which lost 8 bases and 6 bases, there was a span of 11 bases. Germline loops: CDR1 SNHLY, CDR2 FYNNEI. The length of the CDR3 is 11 residues. CDR3 residues: CASGLESEQYV. The CDR3 DNA sequence: TGTGCCAGCGGCCTAGAGAGCGAGCAGTACGTC.

This clone was seen just once. The chain combines TRBV19 with TRBJ1-1; a possible D gene is TRBD1 (5 bases). Germline-derived CDR1 and CDR2 are LNHDA and SQIVND (reference sequence). The length of the CDR3 is 14 residues. V lost 5 bases, J lost 3 bases, and 13 bases lay in between. CDR3 in DNA: TGTGCCAGTAGTCAACGGGGGACTGACACTGAAGCTTTCTTT. This translates into CASSQRGTDTEAFF.

The V and J genes are TRBV6-1 and TRBJ1-1; D is unresolved. Germline values: CDR1 MNHNS, CDR2 SASEGT. The CDR3 runs 14 residues. Trimming took 3 bases from V and 2 from J, leaving 10 bases between them. The CDR3 sequence is CASSDGIANTEAFF. The CDR3, as DNA: TGTGCCAGCAGTGACGGGATAGCAAACACTGAAGCTTTCTTT.

The rearrangement joins TRBV5-4 to TRBJ2-2, with 8 bases aligning to TRBD2. CDR1 and CDR2 from the germline V gene are SGHNT and YYREEE (reference sequence). CDR3 length: 14 residues. After removal of 4 bases from V and 6 bases from J, the junction contained 5 bases not matched to a gene. The DNA for the CDR3 is TGTGCCAGCAGCCCACGACTAGCGTCCGGGGAGCTGTTTTTT. This gives the protein CASSPRLASGELFF.

The V gene is TRBV28, the J gene TRBJ1-4; 7 bases align to TRBD1. The J segment lost 0 bases and the V segment lost 4 bases, leaving 5 bases of the junction unmatched. CDR1 is MDHEN, CDR2 SYDVKM, per germline. The CDR3 covers 16 residues. The CDR3 DNA reads as TGTGCCAGCAGTTGGAAGGGGGCAGCAACTAATGAAAAACTGTTTTTT. Translation: CASSWKGAATNEKLFF.

The chain's CDR3 is CASSLAGTGKYETQYF. The CDR3 nucleotides are TGCGCCAGCAGCTTGGCCGGGACAGGGAAGTACGAGACCCAGTACTTC. This rearrangement joins TRBV5-1 to TRBJ2-5; 9 bases are shared with TRBD1. This CDR3 spans 16 amino acids. Germline V CDR1 and CDR2: SGHRS, YFSETQ. V dropped 0 bases and J dropped 5; count of bases not matched to a gene: 8.

The rearrangement links TRBV6-6 to TRBJ2-1; perhaps TRBD1 as D (6 bases). The CDR3 contains 12 residues. Germline V gene data show CDR1 as MNHNY and CDR2 as SVGAGI (reference sequence). The ends were cut back, 6 bases at V and 9 bases at J, with 12 bases in the middle. DNA of the CDR3: TGTGCCAGCAGCATACTAGGGGGTGAGCAGTTCTTC. It encodes CASSILGGEQFF.

V usage is TRBV5-1 and J usage is TRBJ2-7; perhaps TRBD1 as D (6 bases). The CDR3 extends over 15 amino acids. The germline V gene has CDR1 SGHRS and CDR2 YFSETQ. The V gene lost 7 bases and the J gene lost 0 bases, with 17 bases spanning the gap. This CDR3 is CASAPGALGSYEQYF. DNA for the CDR3: TGCGCCAGCGCCCCAGGGGCTCTCGGCTCCTACGAGCAGTACTTC.